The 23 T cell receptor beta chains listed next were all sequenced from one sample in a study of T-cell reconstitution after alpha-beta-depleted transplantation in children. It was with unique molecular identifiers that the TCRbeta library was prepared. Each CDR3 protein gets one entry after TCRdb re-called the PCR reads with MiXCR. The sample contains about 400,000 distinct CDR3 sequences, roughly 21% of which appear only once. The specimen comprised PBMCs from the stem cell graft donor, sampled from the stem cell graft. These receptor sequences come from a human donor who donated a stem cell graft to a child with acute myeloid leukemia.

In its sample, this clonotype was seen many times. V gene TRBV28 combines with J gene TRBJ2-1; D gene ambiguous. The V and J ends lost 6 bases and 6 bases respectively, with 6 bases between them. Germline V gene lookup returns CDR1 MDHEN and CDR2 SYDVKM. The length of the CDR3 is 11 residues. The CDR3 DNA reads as TGTGCCAGCAGCTTGTTCAATGAGCAGTTCTTC. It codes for CASSLFNEQFF.

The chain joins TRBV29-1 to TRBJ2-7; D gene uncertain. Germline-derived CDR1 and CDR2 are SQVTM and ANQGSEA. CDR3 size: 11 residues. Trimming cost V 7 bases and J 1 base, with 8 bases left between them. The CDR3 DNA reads TGCAGCGCTTATTCTTCCTACGAGCAGTACTTC. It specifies CSAYSSYEQYF.

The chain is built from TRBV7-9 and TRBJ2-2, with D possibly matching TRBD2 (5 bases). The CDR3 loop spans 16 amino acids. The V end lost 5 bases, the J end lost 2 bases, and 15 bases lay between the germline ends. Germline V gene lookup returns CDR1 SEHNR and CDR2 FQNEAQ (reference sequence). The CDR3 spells CASSEPDWRNTGELFF. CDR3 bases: TGTGCCAGCAGCGAGCCGGACTGGCGAAACACCGGGGAGCTGTTTTTT.

The CDR3 bases are TGTGCCAGCAGCCCTGGGCTAGCGGGTGCCTACAATGAGCAGTTCTTC. Its protein product is CASSPGLAGAYNEQFF. The genes are TRBV4-2 and TRBJ2-1; 8 bases align to TRBD2. The germline gives CDR1 LGHNA, CDR2 YNFKEQ. V was clipped by 4 bases and J by 2 bases; unmatched bases: 7. The CDR3 runs 16 residues.

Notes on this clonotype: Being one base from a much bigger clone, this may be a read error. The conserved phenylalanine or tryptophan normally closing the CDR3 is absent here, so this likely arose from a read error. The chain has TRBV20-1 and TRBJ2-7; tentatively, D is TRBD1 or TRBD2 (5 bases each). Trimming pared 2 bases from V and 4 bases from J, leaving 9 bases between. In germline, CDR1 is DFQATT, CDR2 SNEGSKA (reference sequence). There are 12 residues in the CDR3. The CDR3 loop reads CSARLEGYEQYL. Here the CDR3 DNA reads TGCAGTGCTAGACTAGAGGGGTACGAGCAGTACTTG.

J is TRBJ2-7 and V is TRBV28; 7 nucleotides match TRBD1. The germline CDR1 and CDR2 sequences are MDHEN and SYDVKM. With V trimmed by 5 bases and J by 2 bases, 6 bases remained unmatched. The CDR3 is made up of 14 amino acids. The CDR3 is CASSTTGPTYEQYF. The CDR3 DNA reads TGTGCCAGCAGTACGACAGGGCCGACCTACGAGCAGTACTTC.

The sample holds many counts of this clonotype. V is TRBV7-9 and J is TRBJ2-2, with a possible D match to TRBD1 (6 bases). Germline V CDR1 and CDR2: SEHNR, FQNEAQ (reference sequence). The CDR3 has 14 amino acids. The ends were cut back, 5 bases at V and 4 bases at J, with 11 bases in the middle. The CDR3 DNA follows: TGTGCCAGCAGCCCCGACAGGTTCACCGGGGAGCTGTTTTTT. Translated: CASSPDRFTGELFF. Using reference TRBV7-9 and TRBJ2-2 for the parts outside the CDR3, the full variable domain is DTGVSQNPRHKITKRGQNVTFRCDPISEHNRLYWYRQTLGQGPEFLTYFQNEAQLEKSRLLSDRFSAERPKGSFSTLEIQRTEQGDSAMYLCASSPDRFTGELFFGEGSRLTVL.

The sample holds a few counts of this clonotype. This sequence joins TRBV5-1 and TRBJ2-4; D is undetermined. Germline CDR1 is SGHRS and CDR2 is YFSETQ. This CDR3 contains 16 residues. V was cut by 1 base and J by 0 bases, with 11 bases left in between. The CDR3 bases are TGCGCCAGCAGCTTGACCAATCTAAAAGCCAAAAACATTCAGTACTTC. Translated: CASSLTNLKAKNIQYF.

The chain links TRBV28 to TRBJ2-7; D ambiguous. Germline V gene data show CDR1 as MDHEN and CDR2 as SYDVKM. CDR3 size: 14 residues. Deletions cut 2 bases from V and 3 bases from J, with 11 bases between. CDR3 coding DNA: TGTGCCAGCAGTTTACCCGGCCATAACTACGAGCAGTACTTC. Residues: CASSLPGHNYEQYF.

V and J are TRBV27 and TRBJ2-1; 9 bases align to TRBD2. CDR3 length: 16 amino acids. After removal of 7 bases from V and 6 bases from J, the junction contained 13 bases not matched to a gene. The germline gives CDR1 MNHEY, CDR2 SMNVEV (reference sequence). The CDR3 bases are TGTGCCAGCAAGAAAACCGGGACTAGCTTTTCCAATGAGCAGTTCTTC. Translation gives CASKKTGTSFSNEQFF.

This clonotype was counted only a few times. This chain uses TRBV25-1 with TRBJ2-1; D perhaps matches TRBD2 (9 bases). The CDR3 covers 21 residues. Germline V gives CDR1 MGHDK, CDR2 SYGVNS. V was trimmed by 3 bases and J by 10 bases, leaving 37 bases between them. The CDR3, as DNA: TGTGCCAGCAGTGAGTCTCCTCAGGGGGCCGGACTAGCGATCCGAACAGGGGAGCAGTTCTTC. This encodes CASSESPQGAGLAIRTGEQFF.

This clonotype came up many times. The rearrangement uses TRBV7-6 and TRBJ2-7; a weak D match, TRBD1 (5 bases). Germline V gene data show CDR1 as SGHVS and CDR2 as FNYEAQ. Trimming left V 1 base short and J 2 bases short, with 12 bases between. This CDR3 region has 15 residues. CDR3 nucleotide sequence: TGTGCCAGCAGCTTAGATCTAGGGGTTACCTACGAGCAGTACTTC. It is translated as CASSLDLGVTYEQYF.

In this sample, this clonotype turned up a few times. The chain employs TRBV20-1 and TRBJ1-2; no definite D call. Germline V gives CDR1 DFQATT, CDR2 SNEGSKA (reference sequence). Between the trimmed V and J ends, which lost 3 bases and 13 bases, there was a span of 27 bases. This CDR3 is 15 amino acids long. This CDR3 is CSASDSSRTEVGVTF. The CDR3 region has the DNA TGCAGTGCTAGTGACTCCTCGCGAACAGAGGTTGGAGTCACCTTC.

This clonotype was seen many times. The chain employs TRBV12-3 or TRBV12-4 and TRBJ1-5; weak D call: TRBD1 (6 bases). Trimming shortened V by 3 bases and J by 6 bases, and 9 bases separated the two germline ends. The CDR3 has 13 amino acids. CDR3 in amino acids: CASSLLDSQPQHF. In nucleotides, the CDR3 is TGTGCCAGCAGTTTGTTGGACAGTCAGCCCCAGCATTTT.

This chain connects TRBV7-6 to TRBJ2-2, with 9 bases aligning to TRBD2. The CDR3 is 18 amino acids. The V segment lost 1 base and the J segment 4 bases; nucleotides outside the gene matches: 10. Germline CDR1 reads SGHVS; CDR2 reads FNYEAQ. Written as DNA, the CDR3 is TGTGCCAGCAGCTTAGGGACTATAGCGGGAGTCTCCACCGGGGAGCTGTTTTTT. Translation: CASSLGTIAGVSTGELFF.

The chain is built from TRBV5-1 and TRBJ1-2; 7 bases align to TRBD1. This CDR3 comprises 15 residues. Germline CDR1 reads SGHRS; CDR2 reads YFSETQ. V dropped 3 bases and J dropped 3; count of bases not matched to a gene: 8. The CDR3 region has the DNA TGCGCCAGCAGCTCGGACAGGCCGACTGACTATGGCTACACCTTC. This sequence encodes CASSSDRPTDYGYTF.

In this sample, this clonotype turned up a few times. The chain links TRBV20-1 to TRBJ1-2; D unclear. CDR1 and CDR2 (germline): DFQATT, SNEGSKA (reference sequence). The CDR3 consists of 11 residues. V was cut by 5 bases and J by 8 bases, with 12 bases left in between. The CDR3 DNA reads TGCAGTGCTCCCTGGGGAGGCGGCTACACCTTC. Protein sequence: CSAPWGGGYTF.

The CDR3 protein is CASGNSDSPLHF. The CDR3 nucleotides are TGTGCCAGCGGCAATAGTGATTCACCCCTCCACTTT. The V and J genes are TRBV12-3 or TRBV12-4 and TRBJ1-6; the D is unclear. V gave up 8 bases and J gave up 8 bases, with 10 bases separating them. The CDR3 has 12 residues.

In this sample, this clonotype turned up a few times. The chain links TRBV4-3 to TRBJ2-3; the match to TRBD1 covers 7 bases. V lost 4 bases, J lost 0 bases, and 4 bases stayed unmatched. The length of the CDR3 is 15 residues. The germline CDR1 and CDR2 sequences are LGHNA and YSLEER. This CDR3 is CASSPRDRSTDTQYF. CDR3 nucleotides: TGCGCCAGCAGCCCAAGGGACAGAAGCACAGATACGCAGTATTTT.

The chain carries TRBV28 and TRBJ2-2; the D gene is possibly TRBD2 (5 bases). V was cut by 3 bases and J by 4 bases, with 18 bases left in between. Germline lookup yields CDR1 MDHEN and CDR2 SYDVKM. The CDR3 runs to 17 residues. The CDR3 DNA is TGTGCCAGCAGTTTTCGGGGAGTCGGATTCGGCACCGGGGAGCTGTTTTTT. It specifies CASSFRGVGFGTGELFF.

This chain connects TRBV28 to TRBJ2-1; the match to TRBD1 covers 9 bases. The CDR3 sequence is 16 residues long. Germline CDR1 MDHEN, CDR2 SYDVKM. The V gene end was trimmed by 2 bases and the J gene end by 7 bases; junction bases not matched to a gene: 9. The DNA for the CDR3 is TGTGCCAGCAGTTTACTTGTGACAGGGGGTAGGAATGAGCAGTTCTTC. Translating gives CASSLLVTGGRNEQFF.

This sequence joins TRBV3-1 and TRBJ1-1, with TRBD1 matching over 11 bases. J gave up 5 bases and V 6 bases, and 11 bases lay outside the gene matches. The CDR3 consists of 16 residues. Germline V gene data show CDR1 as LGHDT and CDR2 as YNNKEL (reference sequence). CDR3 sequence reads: CASSPWDRGSGTEAFF. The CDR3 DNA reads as TGTGCCAGCAGTCCGTGGGACAGGGGGAGTGGGACTGAAGCTTTCTTT.

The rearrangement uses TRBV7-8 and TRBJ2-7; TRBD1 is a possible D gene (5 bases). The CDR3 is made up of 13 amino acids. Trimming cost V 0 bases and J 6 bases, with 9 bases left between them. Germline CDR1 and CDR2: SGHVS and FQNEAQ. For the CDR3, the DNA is TGTGCCAGCAGCTTAGCGTTCCAGGGCGAGCAGTACTTC. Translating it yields CASSLAFQGEQYF.